A single sample is the source of the 27 T cell receptor beta chains below, sequenced in a study of post-analysis software for immune sequencing data. Broader study findings: Five TRBV segments, including TRBV5-6, TRBV5-1 and TRBV20-1, were more frequent in patients than controls.

No cognate antigen is known for these TCRs. Unique molecular identifiers had been added to the TCR beta cDNA libraries. From the PCR reads, TCRdb called clonotypes with MiXCR, one entry per CDR3 protein. There are some 240,000 distinct CDR3 sequences in the sample; 36% occur only once, and 4.5% to 5.5% lies in the top ten. The sequenced sample was blood. Source of these receptors: a girl aged 10-17 years with multiple sclerosis.

A word on this clonotype: Since a much larger clone is just one base distant, this may be a read error. The chain is built from TRBV15 and TRBJ2-1; 8 bases align to TRBD1. This CDR3 has 20 amino acids. The V gene end was trimmed by 0 bases and the J gene end by 1 base; junction bases not matched to a gene: 14. Germline-derived CDR1 and CDR2 are LNHNV and YYDKDF (reference sequence). CDR3 nucleotides: TGTGCCACCAGCAGAGATCGGGGACAGGCCTTACCTGGGTCCTACAATGAGCAGTTCTTC. It yields the protein CATSRDRGQALPGSYNEQFF.

This clonotype was found many times. This sequence joins TRBV3-1 and TRBJ2-1; D is tentatively TRBD1 or TRBD2 (5 bases each). The CDR3 length is 13 residues. V was cut by 6 bases and J by 3 bases, with 9 bases left in between. Per the germline V gene, CDR1 is LGHDT and CDR2 is YNNKEL (reference sequence). The chain's CDR3 is CASRGVNYNEQFF. DNA of the CDR3: TGTGCCAGCAGGGGGGTGAACTACAATGAGCAGTTCTTC.

The CDR3 protein is CASSGTGPHEAFF. CDR3 DNA: TGTGCCAGCAGTGGCACAGGGCCCCATGAAGCTTTCTTT. The rearrangement links TRBV6-4 to TRBJ1-1; possibly TRBD1 for D (6 bases). Germline V CDR1 and CDR2: MRHNA, SNTAGT. The CDR3 sequence is 13 residues long. Trimming removed 4 bases from V and 7 bases from J, with 13 bases in between.

CDR3 DNA sequence: TGTGCCAGCAGCCTCCGGACTAGCGGGACGTCAGATACGCAGTATTTT. Protein sequence: CASSLRTSGTSDTQYF. The J gene is TRBJ2-3, the V gene TRBV7-2; the match to TRBD2 covers 12 bases. J lost 4 bases, V lost 5 bases, and 7 bases had no gene match. This CDR3 is built from 16 residues. Germline assignment: CDR1 SGHTA and CDR2 FQGNSA.

This clonotype was seen a handful of times. Just one base apart from a much larger clone, this may be a read error. For the CDR3, the DNA is TGCAGCGTAGGGAAAACTAGCGGGGGGGAGCAGTACTTC. Amino acids: CSVGKTSGGEQYF. The rearrangement uses TRBV29-1 and TRBJ2-5, with 13 bases that match TRBD2. The length of the CDR3 is 13 residues. The ends lost 6 bases at V and 11 bases at J; junction bases unmatched: 9. In germline, CDR1 is SQVTM, CDR2 ANQGSEA.

This clonotype has more than one count but fewer than ten. For the CDR3, the DNA is TGTGCCAGCAGCCGCGCTCTTAGGAATGAGCAGTTCTTC. Encoded protein: CASSRALRNEQFF. The chain has TRBV3-1 and TRBJ2-1; D is unclear. The germline V and J ends were trimmed by 4 bases and 7 bases, with 11 bases remaining between them. CDR3 length equals 13 residues. In germline, CDR1 is LGHDT, CDR2 YNNKEL (reference sequence).

V usage is TRBV5-1 and J usage is TRBJ2-5; no definite D call. Deletions cut 4 bases from V and 2 bases from J, with 18 bases between. CDR1 SGHRS and CDR2 YFSETQ come from the germline V gene. CDR3 length: 16 residues. CDR3 sequence: CASSLQTNTNQETQYF. The CDR3 DNA is TGCGCCAGCAGCCTGCAAACCAATACGAATCAAGAGACCCAGTACTTC.

The chain employs TRBV6-1 and TRBJ1-2; D is unclear. Germline CDR1 and CDR2: MNHNS and SASEGT. Trimming pared 1 base from V and 4 bases from J, leaving 10 bases between. This CDR3 spans 14 amino acids. This chain's CDR3 is CASSEDPGTYGYTF. CDR3 coding DNA: TGTGCCAGCAGTGAAGATCCGGGTACCTATGGCTACACCTTC.

The sample holds a few counts of this clonotype. This may stem from a read error, because a much larger clone lies one nucleotide away. The gene calls are TRBV5-1 and TRBJ2-5, with 7 bases identical to TRBD1. V was clipped by 3 bases and J by 11 bases; unmatched bases: 10. The CDR3 length is 13 residues. Per the germline V gene, CDR1 is SGHRS and CDR2 is YFSETQ. The CDR3 loop is CASSSITGAKQYF. The CDR3, as DNA: TGCGCCAGCAGCTCGATCACAGGGGCCAAGCAGTACTTC.

This clonotype was observed a few times. The V call is TRBV6-5, the J call TRBJ2-7; TRBD1 matches at 7 bases. This CDR3 spans 13 amino acids. Germline V gene data show CDR1 as MNHEY and CDR2 as SVGAGI. V gave up 10 bases and J gave up 6 bases; unmatched junction bases: 12. This CDR3 is CATRRDSPGEQYF. CDR3 in DNA: TGTGCCACCCGCAGGGACAGCCCCGGCGAGCAGTACTTC.

This chain uses TRBV10-3 with TRBJ2-7; 7 bases fit TRBD1. The germline gives CDR1 ENHRY, CDR2 SYGVKD. The CDR3 is made up of 16 amino acids. Trimming took 2 bases from V and 2 from J; bases not matched to a gene: 9. In nucleotides, the CDR3 is TGTGCCATCAGTGAGGGGCCCCCCGACAGGGCCTACGAGCAGTACTTC. As protein: CAISEGPPDRAYEQYF.

Ten or more counts support this clonotype. The V gene is TRBV7-9, the J gene TRBJ1-1; TRBD1 might be the D (5 bases). This CDR3 has 18 amino acids. The germline gives CDR1 SEHNR, CDR2 FQNEAQ (reference sequence). V was shortened by 3 bases and J by 5 bases, with 25 bases between the two germline ends. The CDR3 protein is CASSFPQKGAQARTEAFF. The CDR3 bases are TGTGCCAGCAGCTTTCCACAAAAAGGGGCACAGGCGAGAACTGAAGCTTTCTTT. The variable domain in full, completed from reference TRBV7-9 and TRBJ1-1, reads DTGVSQNPRHKITKRGQNVTFRCDPISEHNRLYWYRQTLGQGPEFLTYFQNEAQLEKSRLLSDRFSAERPKGSFSTLEIQRTEQGDSAMYLCASSFPQKGAQARTEAFFGQGTRLTVV.

This chain's CDR3 is CASTLWGLEMNTEAFF. In DNA form, the CDR3 reads TGCGCCAGCACCTTATGGGGCCTGGAGATGAACACTGAAGCTTTCTTT. The rearrangement uses TRBV5-1 and TRBJ1-1; D might be TRBD1 (5 bases). Germline values: CDR1 SGHRS, CDR2 YFSETQ. Trimming pared 6 bases from V and 0 bases from J, leaving 18 bases between. The CDR3 runs to 16 residues.

The V and J genes are TRBV20-1 and TRBJ2-7; D remains ambiguous. Trimming took off 6 bases at V and 7 bases at J, with 25 bases between the two ends. In germline, CDR1 is DFQATT, CDR2 SNEGSKA (reference sequence). This CDR3 region has 15 residues. CDR3 amino acids: CSASSGPPTTNEQYF. CDR3 sequence (DNA): TGCAGTGCCAGTAGTGGACCACCTACTACCAATGAGCAGTACTTC.

This clonotype was detected only once. A much larger clone differs by one base, so this may be a read error. The CDR3 sequence: CSVEQGAGQGETFF. CDR3 DNA: TGCAGCGTTGAACAGGGTGCGGGACAGGGGGAAACTTTCTTT. The rearrangement links TRBV29-1 to TRBJ1-1; 11 bases map to TRBD1. The germline CDR1 and CDR2 sequences are SQVTM and ANQGSEA. V shed 2 bases and J 12 bases; nucleotides not matched to a gene: 11. This CDR3 contains 14 residues.

Details on this clonotype: An end of the junction does not agree with germline; a read error may underlie this. The genes are TRBV12-3 or TRBV12-4 and TRBJ2-3, with D unclear. The CDR3 is made up of 15 amino acids. This CDR3 is CTSSLEGQSTDTQYF. The CDR3, as DNA: TGTACCAGCAGTTTAGAAGGGCAGAGCACAGATACGCAGTATTTT.

Remarks on this clonotype: A clone one base away is much larger, so this may be a read error. V gene TRBV12-3 or TRBV12-4 combines with J gene TRBJ2-7; perhaps TRBD2 as D (5 bases). The CDR3 is 13 amino acids. CDR3 in amino acids: CAGSFGDSYEQYF. For the CDR3, the DNA is TGTGCCGGCAGTTTCGGGGACTCCTACGAGCAGTACTTC.

This clonotype was seen many times. This chain uses TRBV12-3 or TRBV12-4 with TRBJ2-3; the match to TRBD2 covers 10 bases. Trimming cost V 3 bases and J 5 bases; bases outside gene matches: 8. This CDR3 has 16 amino acids. CDR3 loop: CASSFWLAGDQDTQYF. In nucleotides, the CDR3 is TGTGCCAGCAGTTTCTGGCTAGCGGGAGATCAAGATACGCAGTATTTT.

The V and J genes are TRBV7-2 and TRBJ2-7; D is uncertain. V was clipped by 3 bases and J by 1 base, with 7 bases between them. The V gene's germline CDR1 is SGHTA and CDR2 FQGNSA. The CDR3 extends over 13 amino acids. The CDR3 is CASSFHSSYEQYF. In DNA form, the CDR3 reads TGTGCCAGCAGCTTCCACAGTTCCTACGAGCAGTACTTC.

This clonotype was found a few times. The chain combines TRBV12-3 or TRBV12-4 with TRBJ1-5; D call uncertain. This CDR3 contains 16 residues. The V end lost 2 bases, the J end lost 3 bases, and 14 bases lay between the germline ends. CDR3 bases: TGTGCCAGCAGTTTAATGGCAGGAAGCTACAATCAGCCCCAGCATTTT. Its translation is CASSLMAGSYNQPQHF.

The CDR3 coding sequence is TGTGCCTGGATGTTGCAGACCGACACTGAAGCTTTCTTT. Translation gives CAWMLQTDTEAFF. The chain carries TRBV30 and TRBJ1-1; no clear D. The CDR3 is made up of 13 amino acids. Trimming left V 4 bases short and J 3 bases short, with 12 bases between. Looked up from germline, CDR1 is GTSNPN and CDR2 is SVGIG (reference sequence).

This clonotype was observed many times. The J gene is TRBJ1-5, the V gene TRBV5-6; TRBD1 aligns across 9 bases. This CDR3 has 15 amino acids. The V gene end was trimmed by 7 bases and the J gene end by 1 base; junction bases not matched to a gene: 6. Germline assignment: CDR1 SGHDT and CDR2 YYEEEE. The CDR3 region is CASHTGGMSNQPQHF. The DNA for the CDR3 is TGTGCCAGCCACACAGGGGGCATGAGCAATCAGCCCCAGCATTTT. Supplemented by reference TRBV5-6 and TRBJ1-5, the full variable domain reads DAGVTQSPTHLIKTRGQQVTLRCSPKSGHDTVSWYQQALGQGPQFIFQYYEEEERQRGNFPDRFSGHQFPNYSSELNVNALLLGDSALYLCASHTGGMSNQPQHFGDGTRLSIL.

The chain uses TRBV12-3 or TRBV12-4 and TRBJ2-7; 12 bases match TRBD2. This CDR3 comprises 14 residues. The V and J ends lost 5 bases and 7 bases, in that order; junction bases with no gene match: 6. The DNA of the CDR3 is TGTGCCAGCAGTCGACTAGCGGGAGCGGGAGAGCAGTACTTC. Translated: CASSRLAGAGEQYF.

In this sample, this clonotype turned up many times. This CDR3 is CASSEGWGSMPNEQFF. The CDR3 nucleotides are TGTGCCAGCAGTGAAGGGTGGGGGAGTATGCCCAATGAGCAGTTCTTC. The rearrangement joins TRBV6-1 to TRBJ2-1; the D gene could be TRBD1 or TRBD2 (5 bases each). Germline CDR1 and CDR2: MNHNS and SASEGT. Trimming left V 1 base short and J 6 bases short, with 16 bases between. The CDR3 spans 16 residues.

This chain joins TRBV7-9 and TRBJ1-1; the match to TRBD1 covers 7 bases. Germline V gene lookup returns CDR1 SEHNR and CDR2 FQNEAQ (reference sequence). The CDR3 spans 14 residues. Losses at the gene ends were 1 base for V and 5 bases for J; bases not matched to a gene: 4. CDR3 protein: CASSLGARGTEAFF. The CDR3 DNA is TGTGCCAGCAGCTTAGGGGCCAGGGGGACTGAAGCTTTCTTT.

This clonotype was counted many times. The chain employs TRBV7-2 and TRBJ2-3; D not certain. Looked up from germline, CDR1 is SGHTA and CDR2 is FQGNSA. Trimming shortened V by 5 bases and J by 3 bases, and 12 bases separated the two germline ends. This CDR3 has 14 residues. This chain's CDR3 is CASSLGPATDTQYF. The CDR3 nucleotides are TGTGCCAGCAGCCTGGGCCCGGCGACAGATACGCAGTATTTT.

This clonotype was observed many times. This chain joins TRBV5-1 and TRBJ1-4; D is undetermined. Trimming took off 0 bases at V and 11 bases at J, with 14 bases between the two ends. The germline V gene has CDR1 SGHRS and CDR2 YFSETQ. The CDR3 consists of 14 residues. CDR3 bases: TGCGCCAGCAGCTTGGGTTCCGGGTCGGGTAAACTGTTTTTT. This gives the protein CASSLGSGSGKLFF. The full variable domain, its missing parts supplied by reference TRBV5-1 and TRBJ1-4, is KAGVTQTPRYLIKTRGQQVTLSCSPISGHRSVSWYQQTPGQGLQFLFEYFSETQRNKGNFPGRFSGRQFSNSRSEMNVSTLELGDSALYLCASSLGSGSGKLFFGSGTQLSVL.